Listed below are T cell receptor beta chains from one sample, sequenced in a study of cytomegalovirus exposure and HLA in healthy donors. Some clones are missing from TCRdb's copy, which holds only in-frame ones; the method was immunoSEQ multiplex PCR. The sample has 55,000 to 80,000 clones; over 90% are singletons. The sequenced sample consisted of PBMCs. Receptor source: a woman under 30 in good health and CMV-seropositive. Each CDR3 is given with its conserved first and last residue. Fields, in order: clone size, V gene, D gene, J gene, CDR3 DNA, CDR3 protein. D genes are given only for firm matches. Clone size is shown for a subset of rows, as once, few, many or a class of expanded clone.

once,TRBV15,TRBD2,TRBJ2-3,TGTGCCACGCGACTAGCGGGGTGGGATACGCAGTATTTT,CATRLAGWDTQYF
.,TRBV4-1,.,TRBJ2-3,TGCGCCAGCAGCCAAGGGGGACACGGGAGCACAGATACGCAGTATTTT,CASSQGGHGSTDTQYF
.,TRBV28,.,TRBJ1-5,TGTGCCAGCAGTCGACGGGGTAAAAGCAATCAGCCCCAGCATTTT,CASSRRGKSNQPQHF
.,TRBV4-1,TRBD1,TRBJ2-7,TGCGCCAGCAGCCAAGACCGGGACAGCTACTACGAGCAGTACTTC,CASSQDRDSYYEQYF
.,TRBV5-1,.,TRBJ1-1,TGCGCCAGCAGCTTGGCCATGGGCAGGAATAACATGAACACTGAAGCTTTCTTT,CASSLAMGRNNMNTEAFF
.,TRBV7-2,.,TRBJ1-2,TGTGCCAGCAGCTTAGTTACTCCCCAGGGAGGCTACACCTTC,CASSLVTPQGGYTF
.,TRBV5-6,.,TRBJ1-2,TGTGCCAGCAGCCGAGGTCTACAGGGAGCGATTGGCTACACCTTC,CASSRGLQGAIGYTF
few,TRBV14,.,TRBJ2-5,TGTGCCAGCAATCTACCCCACCAAGAGACCCAGTACTTC,CASNLPHQETQYF
.,TRBV27,TRBD1,TRBJ2-7,TGTGCCAGCAGTTTATCCCCCAACAGGGGGGCCTACGAGCAGTACTTC,CASSLSPNRGAYEQYF
.,TRBV2,.,TRBJ2-7,TGTGCCAGCCAGGCACAGGAAAGCTACGAGCAGTACTTC,CASQAQESYEQYF
.,TRBV28,.,TRBJ1-2,TGTGCCAGCAGTTCGGACAGATATGGCTACACCTTC,CASSSDRYGYTF
.,TRBV7-8,TRBD2,TRBJ2-7,TGTGCCAGCAGTTATACTAGCGTCCCCTACGAGCAGTACTTC,CASSYTSVPYEQYF
.,TRBV2,.,TRBJ1-1,TGTGCCAGCAGTCTCACTGAAGCTTTCTTT,CASSLTEAFF
.,TRBV5-8,.,TRBJ2-1,TGTGCCAGCAGCTTGCGGCGTTCGGGCAATGAGCAGTTCTTC,CASSLRRSGNEQFF
.,TRBV18,.,TRBJ1-5,TGTGCCAGCTCATTCGGGGTAGGCCGCAATCAGCCCCAGCATTTT,CASSFGVGRNQPQHF
.,TRBV13,TRBD2,TRBJ2-3,TGTGCCAGCAGCTACCTGGCGGGAGCCGCCCGCACAGATACGCAGTATTTT,CASSYLAGAARTDTQYF
.,TRBV4-1,.,TRBJ1-5,TGCGCCAGCAGCCAAGGAGGCGGTCAGCCCCAGCATTTT,CASSQGGGQPQHF
.,TRBV2,.,TRBJ2-2,TGTGCCAGCAGTGAAGGCGGCAAAACCACCGGGGAGCTGTTTTTT,CASSEGGKTTGELFF
.,TRBV13,.,TRBJ2-3,TGTGCCAGCAGCTTAGAAGACGGACAGAACAGCCGAGGCCCCCATCGAGATACGCAGTATTTT,CASSLEDGQNSRGPHRDTQYF
.,TRBV4-1,.,TRBJ2-7,TGCGCCAGCAGCCAAGGCCTAACTGTATACGAGCAGTACTTC,CASSQGLTVYEQYF
.,TRBV2,TRBD1,TRBJ1-1,TGTGCCAGCAGTGAAGCGCTTGGGACAGGGGTCCCTGAAGCTTTCTTT,CASSEALGTGVPEAFF
.,TRBV7-6,TRBD1,TRBJ1-2,TGTGCCAGCAGCCGAAGACAGGGACAAAAGGACACCTTC,CASSRRQGQKDTF
.,TRBV7-2,.,TRBJ2-7,TGTGCCAGCAGCTCGGAGGGTTTCTTTGAGCAGTACTTC,CASSSEGFFEQYF
.,TRBV5-1,TRBD1,TRBJ2-1,TGCGCCAGCAGCTTGGGTCAGGGGGTATACAATGAGCAGTTCTTC,CASSLGQGVYNEQFF
.,TRBV4-1,.,TRBJ1-4,TGCGCCAGCAGCCAGATTCACAGTCCAACTAATGAAAAACTGTTTTTT,CASSQIHSPTNEKLFF
.,TRBV6-5,TRBD1,TRBJ1-1,TGTGCCAGCAGTTACTACTTAACAGGGGTGGGCACTGAAGCTTTCTTT,CASSYYLTGVGTEAFF
.,TRBV28,TRBD2,TRBJ2-1,TGTGCCAGCAGTTTGGCTAGCGGGAGTCCCCACAATGAGCAGTTCTTC,CASSLASGSPHNEQFF
.,TRBV10-3,TRBD2,TRBJ2-1,TGTGCCATCAGTGACCCTAGCGGGGCGATAGGCAATGAGCAGTTCTTC,CAISDPSGAIGNEQFF
.,TRBV27,TRBD2,TRBJ2-3,TGTGCCAGCAGTCCCTCTGGACTAGGAGGGCCAGATACGCAGTATTTT,CASSPSGLGGPDTQYF
.,TRBV27,.,TRBJ1-3,TGTGCCAGCAGTAACAAAGCGGGCGACGGGGGAAACACCATATATTTT,CASSNKAGDGGNTIYF
.,TRBV27,.,TRBJ2-2,TGTGCCAGCAGTTACCGGGGCACCGGGGAGCTGTTTTTT,CASSYRGTGELFF
.,TRBV18,.,TRBJ1-5,TGTGCCAGCTCACCGGGCAGGATTCAAAATCAGCCCCAGCATTTT,CASSPGRIQNQPQHF
.,TRBV5-1,.,TRBJ2-5,TGCGCCAGCAGCTTGGGGCAGAAAGAGACCCAGTACTTC,CASSLGQKETQYF
.,TRBV2,.,TRBJ2-3,TGTGCCAGCAGGAACGGCTGGCGGGGAACAGATACGCAGTATTTT,CASRNGWRGTDTQYF
.,TRBV5-8,.,TRBJ1-4,TGTGCCAGCAGCCGACCGCAGGGAATGGCAACTAATGAAAAACTGTTTTTT,CASSRPQGMATNEKLFF
.,TRBV25-1,.,TRBJ1-2,TGTGCCAGCAGTGAACAAGGAGTCTATGGCTACACCTTC,CASSEQGVYGYTF
.,TRBV28,TRBD2,TRBJ2-7,TGTGCCAGCAGTTGGAGCGGGACCTACGAGCAGTACTTC,CASSWSGTYEQYF
once,TRBV5-1,TRBD1,TRBJ1-1,TGCGCCAGCAGCTTGGGCAGGGGGCCAGAGAACACTGAAGCTTTCTTT,CASSLGRGPENTEAFF
.,TRBV5-6,TRBD1,TRBJ2-7,TGTGCCAGCAGCGGCCTCCGGGACAGGGCTTCCTACGAGCAGTACTTC,CASSGLRDRASYEQYF
.,TRBV25-1,TRBD1,TRBJ2-7,TGTGCCAGCAGGGGGGACAGGGCCTACGAGCAGTACTTC,CASRGDRAYEQYF
.,TRBV6-5,.,TRBJ2-4,TGTGCCAGCAGTTACGGGGGGGCCGAGCTAAACATTCAGTACTTC,CASSYGGAELNIQYF
few,TRBV19,.,TRBJ2-7,TGTGCCAGTAGTCTAGCGCTCCGAGGGTACGAGCAGTACTTC,CASSLALRGYEQYF
.,TRBV6-1,.,TRBJ2-7,TGTGCCAGCAGTGAGCGGCACAGGGCCTACGAGCAGTACTTC,CASSERHRAYEQYF
.,TRBV27,TRBD2,TRBJ2-1,TGTGCCAGCAAAGGGGCGGGAGTCTGGAATGAGCAGTTCTTC,CASKGAGVWNEQFF
once,TRBV7-9,.,TRBJ1-1,TGTGCCAGCAGCTTGGAGCCGGGGAGAGCTTTCTTT,CASSLEPGRAFF
.,TRBV7-3,TRBD2,TRBJ2-1,TGTGCCAGCAGCTTGCGGTTAGCGGGGCCCAAGGGGGGTGAGCAGTTCTTC,CASSLRLAGPKGGEQFF
.,TRBV30,.,TRBJ1-4,TGTGCCTGGAGAGAGCCTGAAAAACTGTTTTTT,CAWREPEKLFF
.,TRBV28,.,TRBJ1-2,TGTGCCAGCAGTTCCCTCCAGCGGGCGAGCTACACCTTC,CASSSLQRASYTF
.,TRBV5-1,.,TRBJ2-5,TGCGCCAGCAGCTCAGGAAGTGGGGGCGGGGAGACCCAGTACTTC,CASSSGSGGGETQYF
.,TRBV15,TRBD1,TRBJ1-2,TGTGCCACCACCATGAGGGGACAGGGGGCGATTGACTATGGCTACACCTTC,CATTMRGQGAIDYGYTF
.,TRBV6-1,TRBD2,TRBJ2-1,TGTGCCAGCAGTGAATCCGGACTAGTGTTCGATGAGCAGTTCTTC,CASSESGLVFDEQFF
.,TRBV6-6,.,TRBJ1-1,TGTGCCAGCAACGAGGGCCGTTACACTGAAGCTTTCTTT,CASNEGRYTEAFF
once,TRBV6-5,.,TRBJ2-7,TGTGCCAGCACCAGTCAAATCAACGAGCAGTACTTC,CASTSQINEQYF
.,TRBV2,TRBD1,TRBJ1-3,TGTGCCAGCACCGTCGACAGGGTAGTTGCCTCTGGAAACACCATATATTTT,CASTVDRVVASGNTIYF